This TCR beta chain is drawn from a study of radiation and T cells in renal cell carcinoma (TCRdb year 2020). Background for the entire study: The samples were obtained from a clinical trial, where primary renal cell carcinomas were treated with 15 Gy stereotactic body radiation therapy and then removed by nephrectomy 4 weeks afterward. Across all 50 or so samples, 3,800,000 or so unique CDR3 nucleotide sequences encoding some 2.6 million unique CDR3 amino acid sequences were identified. A total of some 51 samples underwent TCR beta sequencing, made up of roughly 26 tumors and approximately 27 peripheral blood samples.

TCR beta libraries were generated from genomic DNA with the immunoSEQ kit, following the manufacturer's recommendations. To prepare libraries, a first multiplex PCR with proprietary primers was run, followed by a second PCR that added unique barcodes, and a bead cleanup was done after each round. A kit-provided positive control reaction and a negative control reaction were included in every sample batch. The final libraries were assessed on an Agilent 4200 TapeStation D1000 ScreenTape, pooled by volume, and quantified by qPCR. Sequencing was performed on an Illumina NextSeq500 with a MidOutput 150-cycle cartridge, and 156 Read1 and 15 Index1 cycles were run with kit custom primers. The pooled library was loaded at approximately 1.1 pM with an approximately 22% PhiX control spike-in. The source study handled its data this way. Vendor-processed data were analyzed in R, with a clonotype defined as all T cells sharing the same CDR3 nucleotide sequence. In the clone abundance analyses, frequencies were normalized to the 10,000 most abundant clones in each sample. Public T cell clones, which averaged fewer than five per sample, were removed prior to analysis. An abundance difference of at least 32-fold between compartments was the criterion for calling clonotypes tumor-enriched or baseline blood-enriched. Clonotypes expanded or contracted between blood time points were identified with a beta-binomial differential abundance model. Tumor-blood repertoire similarity was measured with the Baroni-Urbani and Buser coefficient, and group comparisons used two-tailed Wilcoxon tests in R. In TCRdb, the immuneACCESS table is reduced to in-frame sequences with V and J assigned. These tables do not hold every clone; where another copy was compared, an unresolved V gene accounts for under half, and the others remain unexplained. That table furnishes V, J and clone size, whereas the DNA furnished D and trimming. Present in this sample are some 75,000 clones, about 81% of which were seen just once. Approximately 6.4% of the sample belongs to the ten largest clones.

The V end loses 2 bases and the J end loses 4 bases, and a stretch of 8 bases separates them. From its cysteine to its phenylalanine, the CDR3 spans 13 amino acids. Of the read, only the CDR3 DNA is kept; its 39 bases are in frame from base 1. The germline V gene (reference sequence) supplies CDR1 SEHNR and CDR2 FQNEAQ. Concerning this clone itself: The clone's antigen remains unknown. One base away there is no much larger clone; base qualities are not given.

Broad study findings and their caveats: The single-armed trial design could not address effects of radiation dose or scheduling on the TCR repertoire. In blood, the top tumor clonotypes increased between baseline and 2 weeks post-radiation and then shrank by 4 weeks, which suggests that tumor-resident clones expanded only transiently. Because pretreatment tumor biopsies were not available, the baseline intratumoral presence of clonotypes could not be determined. Tracking of blood repertoire dynamics stopped at approximately four weeks after treatment, with no follow-up past that point.

The label giving this sample's time point can be read as: blood 2 weeks post-SBRT. The treatment or condition label for this specimen denotes: 15 Gy SBRT to primary tumor, nephrectomy 4 weeks later. To follow tumor-enriched clonotypes, peripheral blood was collected serially from radiation-treated patients at baseline and again at 2 weeks and 4 weeks after SBRT. Every patient had renal cell carcinoma of clear cell pathology. Genomic DNA for TCR sequencing was prepared using the QIAamp DNA Blood Mini Kit (Qiagen). Samples were included in the analyses only if all quality control checks were passed. Material: blood, obtained from a patient whose treatment included radiotherapy and nephrectomy. This sequence uses TRBV7-9 and TRBJ1-2; the D region possibly corresponds to TRBD1 (5 bases align). The TCR sequence derives from a man aged 60 to 75 with renal cell carcinoma. The CDR3 protein is CASSLPGSYGYTF. The DNA sequence is TGTGCCAGCAGCTTACCAGGGTCCTATGGCTACACCTTC. Reference TRBV7-9 and TRBJ1-2 genes cover what lies past the CDR3, so the full variable domain is DTGVSQNPRHKITKRGQNVTFRCDPISEHNRLYWYRQTLGQGPEFLTYFQNEAQLEKSRLLSDRFSAERPKGSFSTLEIQRTEQGDSAMYLCASSLPGSYGYTFGSGTRLTVV.